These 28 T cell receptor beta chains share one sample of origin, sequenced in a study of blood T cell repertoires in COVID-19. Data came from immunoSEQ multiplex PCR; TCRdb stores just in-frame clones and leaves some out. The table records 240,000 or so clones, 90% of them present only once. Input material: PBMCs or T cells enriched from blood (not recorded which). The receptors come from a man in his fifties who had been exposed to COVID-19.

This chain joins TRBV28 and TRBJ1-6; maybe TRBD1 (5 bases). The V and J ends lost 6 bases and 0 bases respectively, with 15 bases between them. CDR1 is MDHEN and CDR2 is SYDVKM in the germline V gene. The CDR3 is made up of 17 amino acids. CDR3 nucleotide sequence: TGTGCCAGCAGACTCTGGGGGGGGAGCTCCTATAATTCACCCCTCCACTTT. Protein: CASRLWGGSSYNSPLHF.

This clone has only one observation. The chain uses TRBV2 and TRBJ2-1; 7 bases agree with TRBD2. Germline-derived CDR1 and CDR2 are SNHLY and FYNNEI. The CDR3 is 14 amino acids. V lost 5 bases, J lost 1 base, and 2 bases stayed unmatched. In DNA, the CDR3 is TGTGCCAGCAGTCGGGAGGTGTCCTACAATGAGCAGTTCTTC. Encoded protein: CASSREVSYNEQFF.

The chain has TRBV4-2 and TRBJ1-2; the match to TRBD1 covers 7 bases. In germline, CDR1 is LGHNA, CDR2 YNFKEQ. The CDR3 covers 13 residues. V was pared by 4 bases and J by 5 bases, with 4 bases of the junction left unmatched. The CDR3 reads CASSPGQLYGYTF. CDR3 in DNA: TGTGCCAGCAGCCCGGGACAGCTTTATGGCTACACCTTC.

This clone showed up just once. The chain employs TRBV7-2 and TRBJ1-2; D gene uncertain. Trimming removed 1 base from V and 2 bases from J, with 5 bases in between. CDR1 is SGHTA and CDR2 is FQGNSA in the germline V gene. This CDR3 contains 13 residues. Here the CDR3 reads CASSLGRNYGYTF. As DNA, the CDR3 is TGTGCCAGCAGCTTAGGCAGAAACTATGGCTACACCTTC.

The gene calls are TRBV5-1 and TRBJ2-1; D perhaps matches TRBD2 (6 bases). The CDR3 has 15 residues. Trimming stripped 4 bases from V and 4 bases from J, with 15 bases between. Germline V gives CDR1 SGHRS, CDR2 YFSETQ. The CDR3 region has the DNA TGCGCCAGCAGCGTGACTAGGGCAGGATACAATGAGCAGTTCTTC. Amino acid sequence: CASSVTRAGYNEQFF.

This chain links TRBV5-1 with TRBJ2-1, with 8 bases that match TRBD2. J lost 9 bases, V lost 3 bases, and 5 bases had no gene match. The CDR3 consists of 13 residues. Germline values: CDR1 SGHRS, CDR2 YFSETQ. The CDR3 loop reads CASSYRGGGEQFF. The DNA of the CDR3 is TGCGCCAGCAGCTACCGGGGGGGCGGTGAGCAGTTCTTC.

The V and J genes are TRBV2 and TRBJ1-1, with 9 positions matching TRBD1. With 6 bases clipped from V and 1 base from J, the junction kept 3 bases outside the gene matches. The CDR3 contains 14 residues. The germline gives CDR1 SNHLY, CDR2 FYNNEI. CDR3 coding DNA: TGTGCCAGCAGGGGGACAGGGAAGAACACTGAAGCTTTCTTT. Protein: CASRGTGKNTEAFF. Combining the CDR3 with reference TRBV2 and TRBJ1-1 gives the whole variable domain EPEVTQTPSHQVTQMGQEVILRCVPISNHLYFYWYRQILGQKVEFLVSFYNNEISEKSEIFDDQFSVERPDGSNFTLKIRSTKLEDSAMYFCASRGTGKNTEAFFGQGTRLTVV.

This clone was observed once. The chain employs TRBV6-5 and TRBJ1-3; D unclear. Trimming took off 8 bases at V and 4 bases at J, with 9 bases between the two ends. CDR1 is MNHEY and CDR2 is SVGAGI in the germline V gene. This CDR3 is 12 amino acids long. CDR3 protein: CASWRIGNTIYF. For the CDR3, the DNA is TGTGCCAGCTGGAGGATCGGAAACACCATATATTTT.

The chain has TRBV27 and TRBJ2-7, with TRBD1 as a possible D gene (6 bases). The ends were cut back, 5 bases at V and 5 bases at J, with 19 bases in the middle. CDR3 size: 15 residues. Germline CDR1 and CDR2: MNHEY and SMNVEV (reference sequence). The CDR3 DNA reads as TGTGCCAGCAGTCAGTCGACAGGAAGTAGGCACGAGCAGTACTTC. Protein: CASSQSTGSRHEQYF.

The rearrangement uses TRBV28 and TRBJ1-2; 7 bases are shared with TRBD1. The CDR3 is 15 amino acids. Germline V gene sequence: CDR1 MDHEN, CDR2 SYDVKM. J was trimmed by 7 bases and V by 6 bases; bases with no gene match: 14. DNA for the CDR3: TGTGCCAGCAGCGAACGGAAGGGGGCGCGGGCTGGCTACACCTTC. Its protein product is CASSERKGARAGYTF.

The CDR3: CAVQSGGSGRISYEQYV. The CDR3 nucleotides are TGTGCCGTACAGTCCGGCGGTAGCGGGAGGATATCCTACGAGCAGTACGTC. The genes are TRBV28 and TRBJ2-7; 10 bases match TRBD2. Germline V CDR1 and CDR2: MDHEN, SYDVKM. V shed 11 bases and J 1 base; nucleotides not matched to a gene: 17. This CDR3 comprises 17 residues.

The CDR3 DNA is TGTGCCAGCAGTCTAGCGACGGAGAACACTGAAGCTTTCTTT. This sequence encodes CASSLATENTEAFF. The chain has TRBV6-5 and TRBJ1-1; the D is unclear. The germline gives CDR1 MNHEY, CDR2 SVGAGI. There are 14 residues in the CDR3. Trimming removed 5 bases from V and 1 base from J, with 11 bases in between.

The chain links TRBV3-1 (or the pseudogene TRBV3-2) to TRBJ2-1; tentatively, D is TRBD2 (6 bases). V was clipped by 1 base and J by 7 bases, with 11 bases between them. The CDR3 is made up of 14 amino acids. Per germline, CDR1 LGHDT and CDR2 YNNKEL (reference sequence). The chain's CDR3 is CASSQVGGRNEQFF. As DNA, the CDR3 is TGTGCCAGCAGCCAAGTCGGGGGTAGGAATGAGCAGTTCTTC.

CDR3 sequence: CASSYRVRGEGYTF. Written as DNA, the CDR3 is TGTGCCAGTTCTTACAGGGTACGCGGTGAAGGCTACACCTTC. The rearrangement uses TRBV19 and TRBJ1-2, with D possibly matching TRBD1 (6 bases). CDR3 size: 14 residues. Between the trimmed V and J ends, which lost 8 bases and 8 bases, there was a span of 21 bases. From germline, CDR1 is LNHDA and CDR2 SQIVND (reference sequence).

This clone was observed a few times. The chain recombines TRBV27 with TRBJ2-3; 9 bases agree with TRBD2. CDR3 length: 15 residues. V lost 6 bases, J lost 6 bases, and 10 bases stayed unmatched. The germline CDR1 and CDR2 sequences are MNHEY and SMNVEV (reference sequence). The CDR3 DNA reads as TGTGCCAGCAGGCACCTAGCGGGGACGCGCGATACGCAGTATTTT. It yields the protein CASRHLAGTRDTQYF.

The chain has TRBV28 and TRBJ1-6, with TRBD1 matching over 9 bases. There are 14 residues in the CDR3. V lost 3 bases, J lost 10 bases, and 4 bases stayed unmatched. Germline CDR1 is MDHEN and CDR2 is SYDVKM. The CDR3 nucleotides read TGTGCCAGCAGTTTGACAGGGGGTTGGTCACCCCTCCACTTT. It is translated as CASSLTGGWSPLHF.

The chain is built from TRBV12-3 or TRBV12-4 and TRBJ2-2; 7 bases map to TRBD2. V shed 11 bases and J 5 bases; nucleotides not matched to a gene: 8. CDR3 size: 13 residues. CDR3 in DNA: TGTGCCGCTGGGAGGGCCACTACCGGGGAGCTGTTTTTT. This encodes CAAGRATTGELFF.

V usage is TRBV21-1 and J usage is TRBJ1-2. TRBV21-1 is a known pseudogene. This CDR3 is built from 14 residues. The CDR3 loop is CASSPGEANYGYTF. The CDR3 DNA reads TGTGCCAGCAGCCCGGGGGAAGCTAACTATGGCTACACCTTC.

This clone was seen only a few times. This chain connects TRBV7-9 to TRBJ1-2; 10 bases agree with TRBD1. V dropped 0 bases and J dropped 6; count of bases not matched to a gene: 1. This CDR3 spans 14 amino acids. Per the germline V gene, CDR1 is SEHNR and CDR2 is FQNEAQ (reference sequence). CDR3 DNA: TGTGCCAGCAGCTTAGCTGGACAGGGGGATGGCTACACCTTC. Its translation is CASSLAGQGDGYTF.

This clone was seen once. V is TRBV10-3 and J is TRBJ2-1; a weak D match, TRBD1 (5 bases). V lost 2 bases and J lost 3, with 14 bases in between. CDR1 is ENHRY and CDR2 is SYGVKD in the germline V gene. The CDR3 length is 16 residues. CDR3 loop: CAISETGRGLYNEQFF. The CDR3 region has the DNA TGTGCCATCAGTGAGACTGGTAGGGGCCTCTACAATGAGCAGTTCTTC.

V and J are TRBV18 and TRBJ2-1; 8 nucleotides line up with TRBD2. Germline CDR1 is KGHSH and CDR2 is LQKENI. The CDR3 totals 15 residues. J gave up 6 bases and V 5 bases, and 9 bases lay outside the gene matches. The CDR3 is CASSARPGGPNEQFF. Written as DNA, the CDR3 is TGTGCCAGCTCAGCTCGTCCGGGGGGGCCCAATGAGCAGTTCTTC.

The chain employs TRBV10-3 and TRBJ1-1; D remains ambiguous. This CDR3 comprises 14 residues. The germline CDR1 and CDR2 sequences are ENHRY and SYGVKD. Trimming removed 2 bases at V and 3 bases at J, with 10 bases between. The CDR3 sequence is CAISEGEGYTEAFF. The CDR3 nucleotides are TGTGCCATCAGTGAGGGTGAGGGATACACTGAAGCTTTCTTT.

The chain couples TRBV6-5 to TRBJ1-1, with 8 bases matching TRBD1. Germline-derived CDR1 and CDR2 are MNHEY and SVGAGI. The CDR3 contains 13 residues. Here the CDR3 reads CVARDRLNTEAFF. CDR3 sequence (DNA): TGTGTCGCCAGGGACAGGCTGAACACTGAAGCTTTCTTT.

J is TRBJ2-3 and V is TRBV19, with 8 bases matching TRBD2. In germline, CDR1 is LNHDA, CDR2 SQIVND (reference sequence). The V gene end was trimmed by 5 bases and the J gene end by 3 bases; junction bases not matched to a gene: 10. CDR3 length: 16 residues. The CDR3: CASSPRGAGVTDTQYF. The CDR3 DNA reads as TGTGCCAGTAGTCCCCGGGGAGCGGGAGTTACAGATACGCAGTATTTT. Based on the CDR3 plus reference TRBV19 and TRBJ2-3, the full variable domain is DGGITQSPKYLFRKEGQNVTLSCEQNLNHDAMYWYRQDPGQGLRLIYYSQIVNDFQKGDIAEGYSVSREKKESFPLTVTSAQKNPTAFYLCASSPRGAGVTDTQYFGPGTRLTVL.

This chain's CDR3 is CASGAGGFYGYTF. DNA of the CDR3: TGTGCCAGCGGGGCAGGGGGCTTCTACGGCTACACCTTC. The chain couples TRBV6-5 to TRBJ1-2, with TRBD1 matching 8 bases. The V gene's germline CDR1 is MNHEY and CDR2 SVGAGI. Germline trimming cut 8 bases from V and 8 bases from J; bases unmatched to any gene: 10. CDR3 length: 13 amino acids.

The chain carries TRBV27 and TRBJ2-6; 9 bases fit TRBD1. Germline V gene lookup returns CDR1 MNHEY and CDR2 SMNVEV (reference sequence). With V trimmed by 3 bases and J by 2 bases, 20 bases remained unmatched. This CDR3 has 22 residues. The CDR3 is CASSFDGGQGILTGPGANVLTF. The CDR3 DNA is TGTGCCAGCAGTTTCGACGGGGGACAGGGAATTCTTACGGGGCCTGGGGCCAACGTCCTGACTTTC.

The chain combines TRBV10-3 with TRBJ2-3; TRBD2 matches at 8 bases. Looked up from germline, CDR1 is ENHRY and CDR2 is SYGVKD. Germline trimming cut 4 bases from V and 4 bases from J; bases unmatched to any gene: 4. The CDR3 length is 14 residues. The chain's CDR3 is CAISGTSGPDTQYF. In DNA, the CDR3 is TGTGCCATCAGTGGAACTAGCGGCCCAGATACGCAGTATTTT.

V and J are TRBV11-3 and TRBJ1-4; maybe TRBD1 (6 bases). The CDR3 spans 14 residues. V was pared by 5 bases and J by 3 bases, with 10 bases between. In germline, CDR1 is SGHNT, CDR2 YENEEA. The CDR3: CASSRTAANEKLFF. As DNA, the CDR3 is TGTGCCAGCAGCCGGACAGCTGCTAATGAAAAACTGTTTTTT.